The 12 T cell receptor beta chains in this list originate from one sample, sequenced in a study of OX40 agonist ivuxolimab in advanced cancers. Profiled with immunoSEQ multiplex PCR; TCRdb holds only in-frame clones, not every one. The sample has about 59,000 clones; 84% are singletons. Sequences were derived from CD4+ or CD8+ T cells sorted from blood, sampled in a trial of the OX40 agonist ivuxolimab. These receptors were collected from an adult with an advanced solid tumor such as melanoma, head and neck, liver or kidney cancer.

This clone was observed a handful of times. The J gene is TRBJ2-4, the V gene TRBV19, with TRBD1 matching 7 bases. V shed 4 bases and J 0 bases; nucleotides not matched to a gene: 3. This CDR3 region has 15 residues. The germline V gene has CDR1 LNHDA and CDR2 SQIVND (reference sequence). The CDR3 DNA sequence: TGTGCCAGTAGTAGAGAGGGGGCAGCCAAAAACATTCAGTACTTC. It codes for CASSREGAAKNIQYF.

V gene TRBV6-1 combines with J gene TRBJ1-5, with D tentatively TRBD1 (5 bases). CDR1 and CDR2 from the germline V gene are MNHNS and SASEGT. V was pared by 2 bases and J by 1 base, with 9 bases between. The CDR3 is made up of 15 amino acids. CDR3 sequence reads: CASSEFGQSNQPQHF. In DNA form, the CDR3 reads TGTGCCAGCAGTGAATTCGGACAAAGCAATCAGCCCCAGCATTTT.

The CDR3 here is CASSLGSGSHNEQFF. CDR3 sequence (DNA): TGTGCCAGCAGCTTAGGTAGCGGGAGCCACAATGAGCAGTTCTTC. The rearrangement joins TRBV11-2 to TRBJ2-1; 9 nucleotides align to TRBD2. Trimming took 1 base from V and 5 from J; bases not matched to a gene: 3. CDR1 is SGHAT and CDR2 is FQNNGV in the germline V gene. The CDR3 is 15 residues long.

The gene calls are TRBV10-1 and TRBJ2-1; 7 bases fit TRBD1. The V gene's germline CDR1 is WNHNN and CDR2 SYGVQD (reference sequence). V shed 6 bases and J 0 bases; nucleotides not matched to a gene: 11. The CDR3 sequence is 17 residues long. CDR3 sequence reads: CASRADRRRISYNEQFF. The CDR3 nucleotides are TGCGCCAGCAGGGCGGACAGGCGGAGGATCTCCTACAATGAGCAGTTCTTC.

This sequence joins TRBV7-6 and TRBJ1-2; 9 positions match TRBD1. Germline V gene sequence: CDR1 SGHVS, CDR2 FNYEAQ. V gave up 5 bases and J gave up 8 bases; unmatched junction bases: 6. The CDR3 spans 13 residues. CDR3 nucleotide sequence: TGTGCCAGCAGCCCACAGGGGGCGCAGGGCTACACCTTC. Its protein product is CASSPQGAQGYTF.

The chain couples TRBV19 to TRBJ1-1; 7 bases line up with TRBD1. The CDR3 length is 14 residues. Germline-derived CDR1 and CDR2 are LNHDA and SQIVND (reference sequence). The ends lost 5 bases at V and 1 base at J; junction bases unmatched: 4. CDR3 DNA sequence: TGTGCCAGTAGTGTGGGACAGACGAACACTGAAGCTTTCTTT. Residues: CASSVGQTNTEAFF.

This clone was detected only once. The rearrangement links TRBV10-3 to TRBJ1-2; TRBD1 is a possible D gene (5 bases). The CDR3 is 14 amino acids. Trimming removed 5 bases at V and 2 bases at J, with 12 bases between. CDR1 and CDR2 (germline): ENHRY, SYGVKD. The CDR3 region has the DNA TGTGCCATCAGTCCCGGACGGGGGAACTATGGCTACACCTTC. The encoded protein is CAISPGRGNYGYTF.

J is TRBJ1-2 and V is TRBV5-6; D remains ambiguous. Trimming took off 0 bases at V and 7 bases at J, with 13 bases between the two ends. The CDR3 totals 14 residues. Germline V gene data show CDR1 as SGHDT and CDR2 as YYEEEE. The CDR3 bases are TGTGCCAGCAGCTTGGTTGCCAGGCGGGGTGGCTACACCTTC. Its protein product is CASSLVARRGGYTF. Complete variable domain (other parts from reference TRBV5-6 and TRBJ1-2): DAGVTQSPTHLIKTRGQQVTLRCSPKSGHDTVSWYQQALGQGPQFIFQYYEEEERQRGNFPDRFSGHQFPNYSSELNVNALLLGDSALYLCASSLVARRGGYTFGSGTRLTVV.

V gene TRBV7-9 combines with J gene TRBJ2-1; the match to TRBD2 covers 8 bases. This CDR3 has 15 residues. The J segment lost 8 bases and the V segment lost 2 bases, leaving 8 bases of the junction unmatched. Germline V gene data show CDR1 as SEHNR and CDR2 as FQNEAQ (reference sequence). CDR3 loop: CASSLRTGGKDEQFF. The CDR3 DNA sequence: TGTGCCAGCAGCTTAAGGACGGGAGGGAAGGATGAGCAGTTCTTC. The full variable domain, in which reference TRBV7-9 and TRBJ2-1 provide the parts outside the CDR3, is DTGVSQNPRHKITKRGQNVTFRCDPISEHNRLYWYRQTLGQGPEFLTYFQNEAQLEKSRLLSDRFSAERPKGSFSTLEIQRTEQGDSAMYLCASSLRTGGKDEQFFGPGTRLTVL.

The chain combines TRBV11-2 with TRBJ1-6; 12 bases fit TRBD1. The CDR3 is 15 residues long. Germline trimming cut 8 bases from V and 7 bases from J; bases unmatched to any gene: 6. CDR1 and CDR2 from the germline V gene are SGHAT and FQNNGV. CDR3 loop: CASGGDRGRNSPLHF. DNA of the CDR3: TGTGCCAGCGGCGGGGACAGGGGGCGAAATTCACCCCTCCACTTT. Together with reference TRBV11-2 and TRBJ1-6, the CDR3 gives the full variable domain: EAGVAQSPRYKIIEKRQSVAFWCNPISGHATLYWYQQILGQGPKLLIQFQNNGVVDDSQLPKDRFSAERLKGVDSTLKIQPAKLEDSAVYLCASGGDRGRNSPLHFGNGTRLTVT.

The rearrangement links TRBV7-9 to TRBJ1-5; no clear D. Trimming took 1 base from V and 4 from J, leaving 14 bases between them. The CDR3 sequence is 16 residues long. The V gene's germline CDR1 is SEHNR and CDR2 FQNEAQ (reference sequence). The CDR3 sequence: CASSLGGGSANQPQHF. The CDR3 DNA follows: TGTGCCAGCAGCTTAGGCGGAGGGTCCGCTAATCAGCCCCAGCATTTT.

V usage is TRBV6-1 and J usage is TRBJ2-7; possible D gene TRBD1, 5 bases. The CDR3 has 14 residues. V was clipped by 5 bases and J by 3 bases, with 14 bases between them. Germline V CDR1 and CDR2: MNHNS, SASEGT. CDR3 loop: CASSLSTQGYEQYF. The CDR3, as DNA: TGTGCCAGCAGTCTCTCGACCCAGGGCTACGAGCAGTACTTC.